Included here is one T cell receptor beta chain sequence, with context. What it binds is unknown. Trimming left V 0 bases short and J 0 bases short, with 13 bases between. This CDR3 spans 17 amino acids. Germline-derived CDR1 and CDR2 are SGHDT and YYEEEE. The sample comes from a study of cytomegalovirus exposure and HLA in healthy donors. Study-level findings and limits: The authors later found HLA-associated TCR beta chains more clonally expanded than equally common others.

The primer mix had 60 Vbeta and 13 Jbeta primers. Original handling: Around 83 million unique TCR beta chains, roughly 11 million shared, were counted in a later analysis. The table came from immunoSEQ multiplex PCR; TCRdb's copy has only in-frame clones and leaves some out. The V and J calls and clone size come from that table; D and trimming were worked out from the DNA. The data contain fewer than 200,000 clones, 65% to 75% of them singletons. This receptor was obtained from a girl aged 5 to 17 in good health and CMV-seronegative. The rearrangement joins TRBV5-6 to TRBJ1-5; possibly TRBD1 for D (6 bases). The sample was PBMCs. The CDR3 nucleotides are TGTGCCAGCAGCTTGGGGCAGGGGACCTATAGCAATCAGCCCCAGCATTTT. Its translation: CASSLGQGTYSNQPQHF. Full variable domain (remainder filled in from reference TRBV5-6 and TRBJ1-5): DAGVTQSPTHLIKTRGQQVTLRCSPKSGHDTVSWYQQALGQGPQFIFQYYEEEERQRGNFPDRFSGHQFPNYSSELNVNALLLGDSALYLCASSLGQGTYSNQPQHFGDGTRLSIL.